This T cell receptor beta chain was recovered during a study of CD8 T cells in ankylosing spondylitis. Study-level findings and limits: From matched ankylosing spondylitis synovial fluid, disease-linked clones were reportedly recovered at significantly enriched levels. Characteristic of ankylosing spondylitis blood, it appeared, was a TCR beta motif comprising several highly homologous variants. Certain motif variants had earlier been reported in reactive arthritis synovial fluid and blood. The disease-linked clones had a CD8+ phenotype and low blood frequencies.

Germline V CDR1 and CDR2: SGHRS, YFSETQ. Trimming stripped 4 bases from V and 1 base from J, with 24 bases between. The length of the CDR3 is 20 residues. One entry per CDR3 protein, called by TCRdb with MiXCR from the 5' RACE reads. The table shows around 300,000 distinct CDR3 sequences, with about 15% occurring only once. This clonotype was found a few times. Its antigen remains unknown. This sequence originates from a male donor with ankylosing spondylitis or in good health (not recorded which). The genes are TRBV5-1 and TRBJ2-6; D tentatively reads TRBD1 or TRBD2 (5 bases each). The source material was blood, either unsorted or a sorted T cell fraction (not recorded which). DNA for the CDR3: TGCGCCAGCAGCCACACTTCCTCGGGGCAGGCAGCTTCTGGGGCCAACGTCCTGACTTTC. Residues: CASSHTSSGQAASGANVLTF.